Each of the 30 T cell receptor beta chains below was sequenced from the same sample in a study of blood T cells in healthy people across ages. Together with a sample-barcoded 5' primer, a J-beta primer mix was included in a second PCR lasting about 7 to 11 cycles. Each CDR3 protein is one row after TCRdb ran MiXCR on the 5' RACE reads. The sample has 850,000 or so distinct CDR3 sequences, under 35% seen once. Sequenced input: blood. These TCRs come from a woman aged 80 or older in good health.

This clonotype was seen ten or more times. The chain employs TRBV20-1 and TRBJ2-7, with 12 bases fitting TRBD2. Per germline, CDR1 DFQATT and CDR2 SNEGSKA (reference sequence). This CDR3 comprises 14 residues. V shed 5 bases and J 4 bases; nucleotides not matched to a gene: 6. The CDR3 nucleotides are TGCAGTGCTTCCCAAGGACTAGCGGGGTACGAGCAGTACTTC. Amino acid sequence: CSASQGLAGYEQYF.

This clonotype has a handful of counts. A much larger clone differs from this one at a single base, so this may be a read error. The chain is built from TRBV7-2 and TRBJ2-1; 7 nucleotides match TRBD2. The J call is uncertain, as TRBJ2-7 better fits the DNA end. The germline V gene encodes CDR1 SGHTA and CDR2 FQGNSA. The CDR3 length is 16 residues. This CDR3 reads CASSTPGGYSYNEQYF. The DNA of the CDR3 is TGTGCCAGCAGCACCCCGGGAGGCTACTCCTACAATGAGCAGTACTTC.

This clonotype was seen repeatedly, ten times or more. The chain uses TRBV20-1 and TRBJ2-7, with TRBD2 identical over 11 bases. Looked up from germline, CDR1 is DFQATT and CDR2 is SNEGSKA (reference sequence). Trimming removed 4 bases from V and 5 bases from J; junction bases left unmatched: 7. The CDR3 contains 14 residues. Here the CDR3 reads CSATPTSGGDEQYF. CDR3 DNA: TGCAGTGCTACCCCAACTAGCGGGGGCGACGAGCAGTACTTC.

The chain links TRBV4-1 to TRBJ2-5; 7 nucleotides line up with TRBD2. The CDR3 contains 16 residues. CDR1 and CDR2 from the germline V gene are MGHRA and YSYEKL. Trimming removed 0 bases from V and 2 bases from J; junction bases left unmatched: 6. The CDR3 DNA follows: TGCGCCAGCAGCCAAGATTCCTTGCGGGGGCAAGAGACCCAGTACTTC. Protein product: CASSQDSLRGQETQYF.

This clonotype has ten or more counts. The genes are TRBV18 and TRBJ2-1, with D possibly TRBD2 on 6 matching bases. The V end was cut by 1 base, the J end by 5 bases, with 12 bases between. CDR1 is KGHSH, CDR2 LQKENI, per germline. This CDR3 contains 15 residues. The CDR3 DNA is TGTGCCAGCTCACCACGTGCGGGAAGTAACAATGAGCAGTTCTTC. The encoded protein is CASSPRAGSNNEQFF.

This chain uses TRBV7-2 with TRBJ1-2; D not certain. The CDR3 covers 11 residues. Trimming took off 3 bases at V and 7 bases at J, with 6 bases between the two ends. CDR1 is SGHTA and CDR2 is FQGNSA in the germline V gene. CDR3 DNA sequence: TGTGCCAGCAGCTTCCAGTCTGGCTACACCTTC. It codes for CASSFQSGYTF.

The table lists this clonotype with many counts. This sequence joins TRBV12-3 or TRBV12-4 and TRBJ2-5, with unresolved D. Deletions cut 4 bases from V and 7 bases from J, with 13 bases between. This CDR3 is 13 amino acids long. CDR3 nucleotide sequence: TGTGCCAGCAGTTCAGACGGGCTCCGGACCCAGTACTTC. Protein: CASSSDGLRTQYF.

This chain's CDR3 is CSAGPRPGGGGAAELFF. CDR3 in DNA: TGCAGTGCTGGACCTCGCCCTGGGGGCGGGGGGGCCGCGGAGCTGTTTTTT. The J gene is TRBJ2-2, the V gene TRBV20-1; 9 positions agree with TRBD2. V lost 5 bases to trimming and J lost 10 bases; unmatched junction nucleotides: 20. The CDR3 has 17 amino acids. CDR1 and CDR2 (germline): DFQATT, SNEGSKA (reference sequence).

This clonotype was seen ten or more times. The CDR3 is CASATDLREKLFF. CDR3 nucleotides: TGTGCCAGCGCAACTGACCTGCGGGAAAAACTGTTTTTT. V usage is TRBV2 and J usage is TRBJ1-4, with D unclear. Germline values: CDR1 SNHLY, CDR2 FYNNEI. Trimming left V 8 bases short and J 8 bases short, with 15 bases between. This CDR3 has 13 amino acids.

This clonotype turned up a few times. The genes are TRBV6-1 and TRBJ2-6, with 7 bases aligning to TRBD1. The J segment lost 2 bases and the V segment lost 6 bases, leaving 10 bases of the junction unmatched. CDR1 and CDR2 from the germline V gene are MNHNS and SASEGT. This CDR3 region has 17 residues. CDR3 in amino acids: CASRPTGYVAGANVLTF. The CDR3 nucleotides read TGTGCCAGCAGACCGACAGGGTATGTTGCTGGGGCCAACGTCCTGACTTTC.

This clonotype came up many times. CDR3 loop: CASSLGAGRNEQFF. CDR3 DNA: TGTGCCAGCAGCTTAGGGGCAGGGAGGAATGAGCAGTTCTTC. This sequence joins TRBV7-2 and TRBJ2-1, with D tentatively TRBD2 (6 bases). The CDR3 is made up of 14 amino acids. V lost 1 base to trimming and J lost 7 bases, with 11 bases between them. The germline gives CDR1 SGHTA, CDR2 FQGNSA.

The V call is TRBV3-1, the J call TRBJ1-2, with D hard to call. V was pared by 4 bases and J by 1 base, with 16 bases between. The germline gives CDR1 LGHDT, CDR2 YNNKEL (reference sequence). This CDR3 is 16 amino acids long. This CDR3 is CASSRKGSANNYGYTF. In nucleotides, the CDR3 is TGTGCCAGCAGCCGCAAGGGCAGCGCGAATAACTATGGCTACACCTTC.

The gene calls are TRBV5-1 and TRBJ2-7; TRBD2 matches 7 bases. Germline V gene data show CDR1 as SGHRS and CDR2 as YFSETQ. V lost 4 bases to trimming and J lost 5 bases; unmatched junction nucleotides: 12. The CDR3 is made up of 15 amino acids. CDR3 sequence (DNA): TGCGCCAGCAGCCCCGTGGGAGGGAGTCTCCACGAGCAGTACTTC. Translating it yields CASSPVGGSLHEQYF.

This clonotype was counted ten times or more. The chain joins TRBV4-3 to TRBJ2-3; D tentatively fits TRBD1 or TRBD2 (5 bases each). Trimming removed 1 base at V and 14 bases at J, with 13 bases between. There are 12 residues in the CDR3. The germline CDR1 and CDR2 sequences are LGHNA and YSLEER. As DNA, the CDR3 is TGCGCCAGCAGCCAAGGGCCGGGACGGACGTATTTT. It encodes CASSQGPGRTYF.

This clonotype has a count of ten or more. The V call is TRBV6-2 or TRBV6-3, the J call TRBJ2-5; the D gene is possibly TRBD1 (5 bases). This CDR3 region has 16 residues. Germline CDR1 MNHEY, CDR2 SVGEGT. Trimming cost V 3 bases and J 3 bases, with 17 bases left between them. The CDR3 reads CASSYGRGVAKETQYF. In DNA, the CDR3 is TGTGCCAGCAGTTATGGTAGGGGCGTAGCCAAAGAGACCCAGTACTTC.

The V gene is TRBV12-3 or TRBV12-4, the J gene TRBJ2-3, with a tentative D call TRBD2 (6 bases). V lost 6 bases to trimming and J lost 15 bases, with 28 bases between them. The CDR3 is made up of 15 amino acids. CDR3 residues: CASRSPGLRADMQYF. In nucleotides, the CDR3 is TGTGCCAGCAGGAGCCCGGGACTGAGAGCAGATATGCAATATTTT.

On this clonotype itself: It may be a read error: a sequence one base away is much more abundant. The rearrangement joins TRBV20-1 to TRBJ2-7; tentatively, D is TRBD1 (5 bases). Per germline, CDR1 DFQATT and CDR2 SNEGSKA (reference sequence). CDR3 size: 13 residues. Written as DNA, the CDR3 is TGCAATGCTCGTACCTACAGGAACCCCGAGCAGTACTTC. Encoded protein: CNARTYRNPEQYF.

This clonotype was found many times. The V and J genes are TRBV6-1 and TRBJ2-3; 10 bases match TRBD2. The CDR3 has 17 amino acids. Germline-derived CDR1 and CDR2 are MNHNS and SASEGT. Losses at the gene ends were 6 bases for V and 9 bases for J; bases not matched to a gene: 18. The CDR3 region is CASSQAGLLAGSLTQYF. CDR3 nucleotides: TGTGCCAGCAGCCAAGCGGGGCTACTAGCGGGGTCCCTCACGCAGTATTTT.

The J gene is TRBJ1-2, the V gene TRBV7-8; D unresolved. CDR3 length equals 12 residues. CDR1 is SGHVS, CDR2 FQNEAQ, per germline. V lost 5 bases, J lost 8 bases, and 12 bases lay in between. This CDR3 reads CASSEHYWGYTF. Here the CDR3 DNA reads TGTGCCAGCAGCGAGCATTATTGGGGCTACACCTTC.

The sample holds a few counts of this clonotype. This chain connects TRBV6-5 to TRBJ2-2; tentative D call: TRBD1 (6 bases). Trimming took off 5 bases at V and 7 bases at J, with 11 bases between the two ends. This CDR3 region has 13 residues. In germline, CDR1 is MNHEY, CDR2 SVGAGI. CDR3 coding DNA: TGTGCCAGCAGTAAACAGGGAAACGGGGAGCTGTTTTTT. Protein sequence: CASSKQGNGELFF.

A remark on this clonotype: A much larger clonotype is one base distant, so this may be a read error. This chain uses TRBV12-3 or TRBV12-4 with TRBJ2-4; D call uncertain. The CDR3 extends over 13 amino acids. Trimming removed 7 bases at V and 9 bases at J, with 16 bases between. CDR3 residues: CASILQPQSIQYF. The DNA of the CDR3 is TGTGCCAGCATCCTCCAGCCCCAAAGCATTCAGTACTTC.

This clonotype was recorded at least ten times. The V call is TRBV5-1, the J call TRBJ2-6, with D possibly matching TRBD1 (5 bases). CDR1 and CDR2 (germline): SGHRS, YFSETQ. Trimming pared 3 bases from V and 1 base from J, leaving 14 bases between. This CDR3 is built from 17 residues. The CDR3 sequence is CASSSSGLISGANVLTF. CDR3 bases: TGCGCCAGCAGCTCGTCAGGGCTGATTTCTGGGGCCAACGTCCTGACTTTC.

Remarks on this clonotype: Just one base apart from a much larger clone, this may be a read error. The chain joins TRBV7-9 to TRBJ2-1, with D maybe TRBD1 (6 bases). The ends were cut back, 11 bases at V and 2 bases at J, with 16 bases in the middle. The germline V gene has CDR1 SEHNR and CDR2 FQNEAQ (reference sequence). The CDR3 extends over 14 amino acids. Written as DNA, the CDR3 is TGTGCCGAGTCAGGGGAAAGCCCCTACAATGAGCAGTTCTTC. Its translation is CAESGESPYNEQFF.

This clonotype was observed a few times. Germline and junction disagree at one end, which may indicate a read error. The rearrangement joins TRBV25-1 to TRBJ1-2; 8 bases agree with TRBD1. Germline CDR1 is MGHDK and CDR2 is SYGVNS. This CDR3 is 13 amino acids long. CDR3 bases: TGTGCCAACAGTCCCGACAGGGGCGAGGGCTACACCTTC. This sequence encodes CANSPDRGEGYTF.

This chain uses TRBV20-1 with TRBJ2-1; possibly TRBD1 or TRBD2 for D (5 bases each). The DNA matches TRBJ2-7 better at its end, which makes the J call doubtful. The CDR3 runs 12 residues. Germline lookup yields CDR1 DFQATT and CDR2 SNEGSKA (reference sequence). This CDR3 reads CSAAMGTFEQYF. The CDR3 DNA is TGCAGTGCTGCGATGGGGACGTTCGAGCAGTACTTC.

This clonotype was seen many times. This chain links TRBV20-1 with TRBJ2-5; 8 bases fit TRBD2. Germline V gene lookup returns CDR1 DFQATT and CDR2 SNEGSKA (reference sequence). The CDR3 has 15 amino acids. With 1 base clipped from V and 5 bases from J, the junction kept 9 bases outside the gene matches. The chain's CDR3 is CSARAGTRVRETQYF. CDR3 DNA sequence: TGCAGTGCTAGAGCCGGGACTAGGGTTAGGGAGACCCAGTACTTC.

This clonotype was recorded at least ten times. The gene calls are TRBV10-3 and TRBJ2-3; D is uncertain. The germline CDR1 and CDR2 sequences are ENHRY and SYGVKD. CDR3 size: 12 residues. With 3 bases removed from V and 3 bases from J, the gap between germline ends came to 4 bases. The CDR3 coding sequence is TGTGCCATCAGTGATGGGACAGATACGCAGTATTTT. It codes for CAISDGTDTQYF.

This sequence joins TRBV27 and TRBJ2-2; D tentatively fits TRBD1 or TRBD2 (5 bases each). Germline assignment: CDR1 MNHEY and CDR2 SMNVEV (reference sequence). The CDR3 has 17 amino acids. V lost 0 bases to trimming and J lost 4 bases, with 15 bases between them. CDR3 residues: CASSLSWDLRGTGELFF. The DNA for the CDR3 is TGTGCCAGCAGTTTATCTTGGGACCTCCGGGGCACCGGGGAGCTGTTTTTT.

This clonotype occurred many times. The chain links TRBV20-1 to TRBJ1-5, with D tentatively TRBD1 (6 bases). Germline CDR1 and CDR2: DFQATT and SNEGSKA (reference sequence). This CDR3 spans 14 amino acids. Trimming stripped 6 bases from V and 3 bases from J, with 15 bases between. CDR3 sequence reads: CSARGSVHNQPQHF. In DNA, the CDR3 is TGCAGTGCCAGGGGCTCAGTCCACAATCAGCCCCAGCATTTT.

The rearrangement links TRBV7-3 to TRBJ2-5; 10 nucleotides align to TRBD1. Germline V gives CDR1 SGHTA, CDR2 FQGTGA. The CDR3 runs to 15 residues. After removal of 0 bases from V and 7 bases from J, the junction contained 5 bases not matched to a gene. CDR3 loop: CASSLTPGQGGTQYF. In DNA form, the CDR3 reads TGTGCCAGCAGCTTAACCCCTGGACAGGGGGGGACCCAGTACTTC.